The rows below give T cell receptor beta chains drawn from one sample of a study of CD8 T cells in Susac syndrome. TCRdb independently ran MiXCR on the immunoSEQ multiplex PCR reads; one entry per CDR3 protein. The data contain 200,000 or so distinct CDR3 sequences, more than 90% of them seen just once; the ten biggest clones take up about 0.096%. The specimen was CD4+ T cells from PBMCs. These receptor sequences come from a human donor with multiple sclerosis. Each CDR3 is given with its conserved first and last residue. A D gene is named only where the DNA matches it firmly. Size is omitted from some rows. Given values are once, few, many or a class for expanded clones.

>TRBJ2-5|-|-|TRBV7-9
CASSLVISSETQYF
TGTGCCAGCAGCTTGGTCATTTCCTCGGAGACCCAGTACTTC
>TRBJ2-7|TRBD1|-|TRBV7-9
CASSTGTGFYEQYF
TGTGCCAGCAGCACCGGGACAGGGTTCTACGAGCAGTACTTC
>TRBJ1-5|TRBD1|-|TRBV30
CAWSGGQGSNQPQHF
TGTGCCTGGAGCGGGGGACAGGGAAGCAATCAGCCCCAGCATTTT
>TRBJ1-1|-|-|TRBV29-1
CSVRVNTEAFF
TGCAGCGTCAGGGTAAACACTGAAGCTTTCTTT
>TRBJ2-1|-|-|TRBV6-6
CASSYGGTAYNEQFF
TGTGCCAGCAGTTACGGCGGGACAGCCTACAATGAGCAGTTCTTC
>TRBJ2-1|-|once|TRBV27
CASSLLGQSVEQFF
TGTGCCAGCAGTTTATTGGGGCAGTCGGTTGAGCAGTTCTTC
>TRBJ1-1|-|-|TRBV30
CAWSTYPGGAFF
TGTGCCTGGAGTACCTATCCCGGTGGAGCTTTCTTT
>TRBJ1-5|-|-|TRBV4-1
CASSRTPSNQPQHF
TGCGCCAGCAGCCGGACCCCGAGCAATCAGCCCCAGCATTTT
>TRBJ2-1|TRBD2|-|TRBV5-1
CASSWLGIAGTYNEQFF
TGCGCCAGCAGCTGGCTCGGGATAGCGGGGACCTACAATGAGCAGTTCTTC
>TRBJ1-1|TRBD1|-|TRBV30
CAWRKGQGDTEAFF
TGTGCCTGGAGGAAGGGACAGGGTGACACTGAAGCTTTCTTT
>TRBJ1-2|-|-|TRBV2
CASSAGVHTF
TGTGCCAGCAGCGCCGGAGTGCACACCTTC
>TRBJ1-1|-|-|TRBV10-3
CAITDGLNTEAFF
TGTGCCATCACGGACGGGTTGAACACTGAAGCTTTCTTT
>TRBJ2-7|-|-|TRBV24-1
CATSGDATYEQYF
TGTGCCACCAGCGGGGACGCCACCTACGAGCAGTACTTC
>TRBJ2-7|-|-|TRBV9
CASSVGGDYEQYF
TGTGCCAGCAGCGTAGGAGGGGACTACGAGCAGTACTTC
>TRBJ1-1|-|-|TRBV4-1
CASSQDHRQLEAFF
TGCGCCAGCAGCCAAGATCATCGGCAGCTTGAAGCTTTCTTT
>TRBJ1-1|TRBD1|-|TRBV7-9
CASSFGWDRGSEAFF
TGTGCCAGCAGCTTTGGCTGGGACAGGGGATCTGAAGCTTTCTTT
>TRBJ1-1|-|-|TRBV5-1
CASSPGQVGRTEAFF
TGCGCCAGCAGCCCGGGACAAGTTGGACGCACTGAAGCTTTCTTT
>TRBJ2-7|-|-|TRBV18
CASSPTGSHEQYF
TGTGCCAGCTCACCGACAGGATCCCACGAGCAGTACTTC
>TRBJ2-3|TRBD2|-|TRBV29-1
CSVPPTSGSTDTQYF
TGCAGCGTTCCGCCGACTAGCGGGAGCACAGATACGCAGTATTTT
>TRBJ1-1|-|-|TRBV4-1
CASSQGGSSLNTEAFF
TGCGCCAGCAGCCAAGGGGGCAGCTCGTTGAACACTGAAGCTTTCTTT
>TRBJ1-6|TRBD1|few|TRBV30
CAWSPPDRVGSPLHF
TGTGCCTGGAGTCCTCCGGACAGGGTGGGATCACCCCTCCACTTT
>TRBJ2-1|TRBD1|-|TRBV5-1
CASSLSWDRQMKQFF
TGCGCCAGCAGCTTGAGTTGGGACAGACAAATGAAGCAGTTCTTC
>TRBJ2-5|-|-|TRBV5-4
CASSLGGRQETQYF
TGTGCCAGCAGCTTGGGCGGACGCCAGGAGACCCAGTACTTC
>TRBJ2-5|-|-|TRBV28
CASSQANQETQYF
TGTGCCAGCAGTCAGGCGAACCAAGAGACCCAGTACTTC
>TRBJ1-2|TRBD1|-|TRBV9
CASSPGTGTYGYTF
TGTGCCAGCAGCCCCGGGACAGGGACCTATGGCTACACCTTC
>TRBJ2-2|-|-|TRBV7-7
CASSLNSQNTGELFF
TGTGCCAGCAGCTTAAATTCGCAGAACACCGGGGAGCTGTTTTTT